Listed below are T cell receptor beta chains from one sample, sequenced in a study of blood T cells in healthy people across ages. Using its own MiXCR run on the 5' RACE reads, TCRdb lists one record per CDR3 protein. Among around 780,000 distinct CDR3 sequences, roughly 25% were seen once, and the ten largest hold around 3%. The sample was also reused in another study, on T cells of mothers and their children.

Sequenced: blood. These receptors all stem from a boy aged 10-17 years in good health. Each CDR3 is given with its conserved first and last residue. The order of the fields is D gene, clone size, J gene, V gene, CDR3 protein, CDR3 DNA. The D gene is left open where the match is weak. Clone size appears in some rows only: once, few, many, or a class for an expanded clone.

-	few	TRBJ1-1	TRBV4-1	CASSQVAGNTEAFF	TGCGCCAGCAGCCAAGTGGCAGGGAACACTGAAGCTTTCTTT
-	-	TRBJ2-4	TRBV11-2	CASSSKGPKNIQYF	TGTGCCAGCAGCTCGAAAGGACCGAAAAACATTCAGTACTTC
-	-	TRBJ2-7	TRBV21-1	CASRNRTGAYEQYF	TGTGCCAGCAGAAACAGGACAGGGGCCTACGAGCAGTACTTC
TRBD1	few	TRBJ2-6	TRBV20-1	CSARHQGDRDISSGANVLTF	TGCAGTGCTAGACACCAGGGGGACAGGGACATAAGCTCTGGGGCCAACGTCCTGACTTTC
-	-	TRBJ1-3	TRBV9	CASSVDQPSSGNTIYF	TGTGCCAGCAGCGTAGACCAGCCTTCCTCTGGAAACACCATATATTTT
-	-	TRBJ1-5	TRBV18	CASSPPGEGNQPQHF	TGTGCCAGCTCACCGCCCGGGGAAGGGAATCAGCCCCAGCATTTT
-	-	TRBJ2-2	TRBV12-3/TRBV12-4	CASWVVAGELFF	TGTGCCAGCTGGGTTGTCGCCGGGGAGCTGTTTTTT
TRBD2	few	TRBJ2-3	TRBV28	CASTSPRDKELHLSGTISTDTQYF	TGTGCCAGCACCAGTCCCCGGGACAAGGAACTTCACCTTAGCGGGACCATAAGCACAGATACGCAGTATTTT
TRBD2	few	TRBJ2-7	TRBV2	CASSSGLAGPLEQYF	TGTGCCAGCAGTTCAGGACTAGCGGGGCCCTTGGAGCAGTACTTC
TRBD2	few	TRBJ2-1	TRBV6-5	CASSPSGGRNEQFF	TGTGCCAGCAGTCCTAGCGGGGGGCGCAATGAGCAGTTCTTC
-	-	TRBJ2-7	TRBV7-2	CASSLSSETFDEQYF	TGTGCCAGCAGCTTATCTTCCGAGACATTCGACGAGCAGTACTTC
-	-	TRBJ2-7	TRBV5-1	CASSKDYRRLGSSYEQYF	TGCGCCAGCAGCAAGGACTACCGCAGGTTGGGGAGCTCCTACGAGCAGTACTTC
-	-	TRBJ2-5	TRBV2	CASSGRRGQETQYF	TGTGCCAGCAGTGGACGGCGGGGACAAGAGACCCAGTACTTC
TRBD1	-	TRBJ1-1	TRBV7-7	CASRSYAGGNTEASF	TGTGCTAGCAGGTCGTACGCAGGGGGGAACACTGAAGCTTCCTTT
-	-	TRBJ2-5	TRBV20-1	CSARAGNQETQYF	TGCAGTGCTAGAGCCGGGAACCAAGAGACCCAGTACTTC
TRBD1	-	TRBJ2-7	TRBV27	CASSLKTGGTYEQYF	TGTGCCAGCAGTTTAAAAACAGGGGGGACCTACGAGCAGTACTTC
TRBD2	-	TRBJ2-3	TRBV12-3/TRBV12-4	CASSPGIAGPDTEYF	TGTGCCAGCAGTCCGGGAATAGCGGGGCCAGATACGGAGTATTTT
-	few	TRBJ2-7	TRBV29-1	CSGQTGGEQYF	TGCAGCGGTCAGACGGGTGGTGAGCAGTACTTC
TRBD2	few	TRBJ2-2	TRBV7-3	CASSLTAGANTGELFF	TGTGCCAGCAGCTTAACAGCGGGGGCGAACACCGGGGAGCTGTTTTTT
TRBD2	few	TRBJ2-5	TRBV7-7	CASSLARTSGQETQYF	TGTGCTAGCAGCTTAGCGCGGACTAGCGGGCAAGAGACCCAGTACTTC
-	-	TRBJ2-5	TRBV2	CASSPSGTALSQYF	TGTGCCAGCAGTCCCTCCGGGACGGCTTTATCTCAGTACTTC
-	few	TRBJ1-1	TRBV5-1	CASSPGNGREDTEAFF	TGCGCCAGCAGCCCGGGGAACGGACGAGAGGACACTGAAGCTTTCTTT
-	-	TRBJ1-1	TRBV12-5	CASGLVPLQGSRTEAFF	TGTGCTAGTGGTTTGGTACCCCTACAGGGTAGTAGAACTGAAGCTTTCTTT
-	-	TRBJ2-5	TRBV7-2	CASGPGLEGETQYF	TGTGCCAGCGGACCGGGACTGGAAGGGGAGACCCAGTACTTC
-	-	TRBJ2-7	TRBV7-3	CASSLRGLDEQYF	TGTGCCAGCAGCTTAAGGGGTCTGGACGAGCAGTACTTC
-	-	TRBJ1-1	TRBV28	CASSLPSLDTEAFF	TGTGCCAGCAGTTTACCTTCGTTGGACACTGAAGCTTTCTTT
-	-	TRBJ2-2	TRBV27	CASSFIGGNTGELFF	TGTGCCAGCAGTTTCATAGGGGGTAACACCGGGGAGCTGTTTTTT
TRBD2	-	TRBJ2-1	TRBV2	CASKNRLAENNEQFF	TGTGCCAGCAAGAATAGGCTAGCGGAGAACAATGAGCAGTTCTTC
-	few	TRBJ2-7	TRBV4-1	CASSPTRGSDYEQYF	TGCGCCAGCAGCCCCACGAGGGGCAGCGACTACGAGCAGTACTTC
-	-	TRBJ1-5	TRBV6-1	CASSVQDGFNQPQHF	TGTGCCAGCAGTGTCCAGGACGGATTCAATCAGCCCCAGCATTTT
TRBD2	-	TRBJ2-5	TRBV20-1	CRAPNSGGLGETQYF	TGCAGAGCTCCTAATAGCGGGGGGCTCGGAGAGACCCAGTACTTC
TRBD2	-	TRBJ2-4	TRBV12-3/TRBV12-4	CASSSPGYGGADIQYF	TGTGCCAGCAGTTCCCCCGGCTACGGGGGGGCCGACATTCAGTACTTC
-	few	TRBJ2-5	TRBV3-1	CASSPPVSQETQYF	TGTGCCAGCAGCCCTCCCGTATCCCAAGAGACCCAGTACTTC
-	few	TRBJ2-2	TRBV6-1	CASSGSGVTNTGELFF	TGTGCCAGCAGTGGATCGGGGGTCACGAACACCGGGGAGCTGTTTTTT
-	-	TRBJ2-1	TRBV18	CASSPLLDYNEQFF	TGTGCCAGCTCACCACTATTGGACTACAATGAGCAGTTCTTC
-	-	TRBJ2-3	TRBV12-3/TRBV12-4	CASSLALAMGADTQYF	TGTGCCAGCAGTTTAGCCCTGGCAATGGGGGCAGATACGCAGTATTTT
TRBD1	-	TRBJ2-6	TRBV5-1	CASSSGQGEAGANVLTF	TGCGCCAGCAGCTCGGGACAGGGGGAGGCTGGGGCCAACGTCCTGACTTTC
-	few	TRBJ2-7	TRBV14	CASSSRAYLGGQGYEQYF	TGTGCCAGCAGCTCCCGGGCCTACCTCGGGGGACAAGGGTACGAGCAGTACTTC
-	few	TRBJ1-1	TRBV5-6	CASSWADLMNTEAFF	TGTGCCAGCAGCTGGGCCGATCTAATGAACACTGAAGCTTTCTTT
TRBD1	few	TRBJ1-6	TRBV27	CASSFHRDRLNSPLHF	TGTGCCAGCAGTTTTCACCGGGACAGGCTTAATTCACCCCTCCACTTT
-	few	TRBJ1-4	TRBV6-5	CASTKTGTANEKLFF	TGTGCCAGCACTAAGACCGGGACGGCAAATGAAAAACTGTTTTTT
-	-	TRBJ2-7	TRBV7-2	CASSLRSRGPSEQYF	TGTGCCAGCAGCTTAAGGTCACGGGGCCCTTCCGAGCAGTACTTC
-	-	TRBJ1-2	TRBV6-6	CASSIAAGRAGHGYTF	TGTGCCAGCAGCATAGCCGCGGGCCGGGCTGGGCATGGCTACACCTTC
-	few	TRBJ1-1	TRBV5-1	CASSPQASSTEAFF	TGCGCCAGCAGCCCCCAAGCGAGTAGCACTGAAGCTTTCTTT
-	-	TRBJ1-4	TRBV6-5	CASRNRDEKLFF	TGTGCCAGCAGAAACAGGGATGAAAAACTGTTTTTT
-	few	TRBJ1-6	TRBV6-1	CASSDRAASSYNSPLHF	TGTGCCAGCAGTGACAGGGCGGCAAGCTCCTATAATTCACCCCTCCACTTT
TRBD2	few	TRBJ2-2	TRBV11-2	CAGSQGTRNFGELFF	TGTGCCGGCAGTCAAGGGACTAGGAATTTCGGGGAGCTGTTTTTT
TRBD1	few	TRBJ2-5	TRBV14	CASSQGTGSQETQYF	TGTGCCAGCAGCCAAGGGACAGGGTCCCAAGAGACCCAGTACTTC
-	few	TRBJ2-4	TRBV3-1	CASSQDMDSPTIQYF	TGTGCCAGCAGCCAAGATATGGACAGTCCCACCATTCAGTACTTC